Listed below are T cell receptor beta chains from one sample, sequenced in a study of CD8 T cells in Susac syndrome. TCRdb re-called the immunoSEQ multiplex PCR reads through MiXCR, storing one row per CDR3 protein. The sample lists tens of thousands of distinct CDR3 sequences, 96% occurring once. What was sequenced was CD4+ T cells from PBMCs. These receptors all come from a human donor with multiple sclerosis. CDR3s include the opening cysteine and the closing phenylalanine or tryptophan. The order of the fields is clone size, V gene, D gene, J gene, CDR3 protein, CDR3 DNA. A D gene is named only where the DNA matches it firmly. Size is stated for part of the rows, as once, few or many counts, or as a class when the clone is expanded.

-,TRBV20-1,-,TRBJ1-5,CSARGQPNQPQHF,TGCAGTGCTAGAGGCCAGCCTAATCAGCCCCAGCATTTT
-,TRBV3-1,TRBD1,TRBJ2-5,CASSHMNRGETQYF,TGTGCCAGCAGCCATATGAACAGGGGAGAGACCCAGTACTTC
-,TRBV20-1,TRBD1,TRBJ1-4,CSAREGTGPEKLFF,TGCAGTGCTAGAGAAGGGACAGGGCCTGAAAAACTGTTTTTT
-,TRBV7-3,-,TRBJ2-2,CASSPSTPQPPGELFF,TGTGCCAGCAGCCCGTCGACTCCACAGCCCCCCGGGGAGCTGTTTTTT
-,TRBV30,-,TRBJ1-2,CAWSVTGLNYSYTF,TGTGCCTGGAGTGTAACAGGGCTTAACTATAGCTACACCTTC
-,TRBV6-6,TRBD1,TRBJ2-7,CASSSRQGPSYEQYF,TGTGCCAGCAGTTCACGACAGGGACCATCCTACGAGCAGTACTTC
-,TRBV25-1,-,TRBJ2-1,CASSNTGLQFF,TGTGCCAGCAGTAACACAGGGCTTCAGTTCTTC
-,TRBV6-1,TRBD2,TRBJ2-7,CASTQVSGGTGYEQYF,TGTGCCAGCACCCAAGTTAGCGGGGGGACCGGATACGAGCAGTACTTC
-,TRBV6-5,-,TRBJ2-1,CASMPNQGNEQFF,TGTGCCAGCATGCCCAACCAGGGCAATGAGCAGTTCTTC
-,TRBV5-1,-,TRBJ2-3,CASSSGPGTDTQYF,TGCGCCAGCAGCTCGGGACCAGGGACAGATACGCAGTATTTT
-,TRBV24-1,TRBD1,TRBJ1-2,CATSDTDRAGGYTF,TGTGCCACCAGTGATACAGACAGGGCAGGGGGCTACACCTTC
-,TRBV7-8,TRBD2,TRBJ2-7,CASSFGLAREQYF,TGTGCCAGCAGCTTTGGACTAGCCCGCGAGCAGTACTTC
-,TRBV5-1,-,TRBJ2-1,CASSLVGNSYNEQFF,TGCGCCAGCAGCTTGGTCGGGAACTCCTACAATGAGCAGTTCTTC
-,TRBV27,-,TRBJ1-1,CASSLSTTAKAFF,TGTGCCAGCAGTTTATCAACGACGGCAAAAGCTTTCTTT
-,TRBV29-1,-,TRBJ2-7,CSVGNRSGKYEQYF,TGCAGCGTTGGGAATCGGTCAGGGAAATACGAGCAGTACTTC
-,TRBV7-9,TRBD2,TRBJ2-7,CASSLGASGNYEQYF,TGTGCCAGCAGCCTCGGGGCTAGCGGGAACTACGAGCAGTACTTC
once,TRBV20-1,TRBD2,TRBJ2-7,CSARIAGSNEQYF,TGCAGTGCTAGGATAGCGGGGTCGAACGAGCAGTACTTC
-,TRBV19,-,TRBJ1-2,CASSILHRDGYTF,TGTGCCAGTAGTATTCTCCACAGGGATGGCTACACCTTC
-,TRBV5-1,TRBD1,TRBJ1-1,CATRTGGTGTEAFF,TGCGCCACCCGGACAGGGGGCACTGGGACTGAAGCTTTCTTT
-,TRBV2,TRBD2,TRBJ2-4,CASSGTSLGGAKNIQYF,TGTGCCAGCAGTGGGACCTCCCTGGGGGGGGCCAAAAACATTCAGTACTTC